The 8 T cell receptor beta chains below were found in one sample sequenced in a study of shared clonotypes between healthy human individuals. Produced via immunoSEQ multiplex PCR; TCRdb's table is partial and in-frame only. There are over 2 million clones in the sample; about 95% occur only once, and 0.85% to 1.2% lies in the top ten. Naive CD8 populations comprised CD45RO-negative cells positively selected for CCR7, excluding terminally differentiated effector memory CD45RA+ cells. Input material: naive CD8+ T cells sorted from blood. The receptor set was obtained from a man aged 18-30 years in good health.

On this clone: This specimen includes other DNA sequences encoding the same CDR3. This chain links TRBV13 with TRBJ1-3; D uncertain. Trimming shortened V by 5 bases and J by 4 bases, and 12 bases separated the two germline ends. Per germline, CDR1 PRHDT and CDR2 FYEKMQ (reference sequence). This CDR3 is built from 14 residues. The CDR3, as DNA: TGTGCCAGCAGCCCGGAGGACTCGGGAAACACCATATATTTT. Its translation: CASSPEDSGNTIYF.

This clone was seen just once. This rearrangement joins TRBV7-9 to TRBJ2-7; 8 nucleotides agree with TRBD2. With 3 bases clipped from V and 7 bases from J, the junction kept 2 bases outside the gene matches. The CDR3 spans 12 residues. Per germline, CDR1 SEHNR and CDR2 FQNEAQ (reference sequence). The CDR3 is CASSLLAGEQYF. DNA for the CDR3: TGTGCCAGCAGCTTGCTAGCGGGTGAGCAGTACTTC.

The chain has TRBV10-2 and TRBJ2-7; tentatively, D is TRBD1 (6 bases). This CDR3 contains 14 residues. Trimming removed 6 bases from V and 2 bases from J, with 14 bases in between. Germline CDR1 and CDR2: WSHSY and SAAADI. The chain's CDR3 is CASSKTGIPYEQYF. The DNA for the CDR3 is TGCGCCAGCAGCAAAACAGGGATCCCCTACGAGCAGTACTTC.

The rearrangement links TRBV7-9 to TRBJ1-4, with D perhaps TRBD1 (6 bases). The CDR3 is 16 residues long. V lost 5 bases and J 6 bases, leaving 19 bases between the germline ends. The germline CDR1 and CDR2 sequences are SEHNR and FQNEAQ (reference sequence). The DNA of the CDR3 is TGTGCCAGCAGCCTCGCCCCGGGGGGCTCGGATGAAAAACTGTTTTTT. It specifies CASSLAPGGSDEKLFF.

The chain couples TRBV5-1 to TRBJ1-1; maybe TRBD1 (5 bases). With 2 bases removed from V and 7 bases from J, the gap between germline ends came to 9 bases. The V gene's germline CDR1 is SGHRS and CDR2 YFSETQ. The CDR3 runs to 12 residues. CDR3 sequence (DNA): TGCGCCAGCAGCTTTCAGGGAAGTGAAGCTTTCTTT. This sequence encodes CASSFQGSEAFF.

The chain joins TRBV28 to TRBJ2-3; D possibly corresponds to TRBD1 (7 bases). CDR3 length: 17 amino acids. Trimming shortened V by 3 bases and J by 5 bases, and 21 bases separated the two germline ends. In germline, CDR1 is MDHEN, CDR2 SYDVKM. The CDR3 region is CASSLWQGGPPIDTQYF. In nucleotides, the CDR3 is TGTGCCAGCAGTTTGTGGCAGGGGGGCCCCCCTATAGATACGCAGTATTTT.

The chain couples TRBV27 to TRBJ1-2; 7 nucleotides agree with TRBD1. V lost 4 bases, J lost 1 base, and 6 bases stayed unmatched. There are 15 residues in the CDR3. Germline assignment: CDR1 MNHEY and CDR2 SMNVEV (reference sequence). This CDR3 is CASSSMGQINYGYTF. The CDR3 coding sequence is TGTGCCAGCAGTTCCATGGGACAGATTAACTATGGCTACACCTTC.

In DNA, the CDR3 is TGCGCCAGCGGCAACAGGGGAGACCCTGAAGCTTTCTTT. This translates into CASGNRGDPEAFF. The V gene is TRBV5-1, the J gene TRBJ1-1; TRBD1 aligns across 7 bases. With V trimmed by 7 bases and J by 6 bases, 9 bases remained unmatched. The CDR3 loop spans 13 amino acids. Germline V gene lookup returns CDR1 SGHRS and CDR2 YFSETQ.